This T cell receptor (beta chain) was sequenced during a study of identical twins. TCRdb re-derived calls from the 5' RACE reads in MiXCR, one entry per CDR3 protein. Altogether hundreds of thousands of distinct CDR3 sequences are present, 20% to 25% being singletons, with the ten largest covering approximately 4.5%. Per the germline V gene, CDR1 is LGHNT and CDR2 is FRNRAP. V trimming: 4 bases; J trimming: 1 base; junction bases outside the gene matches: 10. The CDR3 sequence is 17 residues long. Healthy Caucasians provided all donations. The data were also submitted as part of a second study, on T cells expressing NK-cell markers. As that report states: Sorted T-cell subsets CD3+CD56+NKG2C+, CD3+CD56+NKG2C- and CD3+CD56-NKG2C+ were TCR beta-sequenced. With respect to HCMV, most of the eight sequenced donors were seropositive, and one was seronegative.

This chain connects TRBV12-5 to TRBJ2-7, with 10 bases matching TRBD1. The TCR was taken from a woman aged 18-35 years in good health. Sequenced material: PBMCs. CDR3 region: CASGSQTRTGGSYEQYF. The CDR3 region has the DNA TGTGCTAGTGGTTCCCAGACGCGGACAGGGGGGTCCTACGAGCAGTACTTC.